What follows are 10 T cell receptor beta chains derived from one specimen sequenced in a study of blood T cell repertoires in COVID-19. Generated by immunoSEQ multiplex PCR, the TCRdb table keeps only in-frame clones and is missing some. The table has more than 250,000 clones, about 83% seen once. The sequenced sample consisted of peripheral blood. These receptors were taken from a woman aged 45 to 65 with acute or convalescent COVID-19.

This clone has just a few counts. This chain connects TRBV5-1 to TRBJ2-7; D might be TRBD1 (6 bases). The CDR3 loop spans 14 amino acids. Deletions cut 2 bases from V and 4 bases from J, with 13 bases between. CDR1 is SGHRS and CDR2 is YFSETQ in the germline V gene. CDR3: CASSFHRDTYEQYF. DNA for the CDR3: TGCGCCAGCAGCTTCCACAGGGACACGTACGAGCAGTACTTC.

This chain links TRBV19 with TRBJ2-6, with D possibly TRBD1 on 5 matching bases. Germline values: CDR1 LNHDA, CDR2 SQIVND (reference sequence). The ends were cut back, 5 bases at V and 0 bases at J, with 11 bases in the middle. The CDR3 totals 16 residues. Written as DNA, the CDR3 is TGTGCCAGTAGTCCGACACAGGTCTCTGGGGCCAACGTCCTGACTTTC. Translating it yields CASSPTQVSGANVLTF.

The CDR3 DNA sequence: TGTGCCTGGAGTGTACGACTAGCGGGGGGGGAGCAGTTCTTC. Its protein product is CAWSVRLAGGEQFF. This sequence joins TRBV30 and TRBJ2-1, with 14 bases matching TRBD2. V was pared by 0 bases and J by 10 bases, with 2 bases of the junction left unmatched. Germline V gene sequence: CDR1 GTSNPN, CDR2 SVGIG (reference sequence). The CDR3 covers 14 residues.

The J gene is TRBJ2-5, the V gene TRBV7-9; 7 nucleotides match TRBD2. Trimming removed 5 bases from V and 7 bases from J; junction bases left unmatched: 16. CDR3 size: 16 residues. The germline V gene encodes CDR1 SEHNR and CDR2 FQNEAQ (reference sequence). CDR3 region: CASSPQSGGGGGTQYF. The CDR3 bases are TGTGCCAGCAGCCCCCAATCTGGGGGAGGCGGGGGGACCCAGTACTTC.

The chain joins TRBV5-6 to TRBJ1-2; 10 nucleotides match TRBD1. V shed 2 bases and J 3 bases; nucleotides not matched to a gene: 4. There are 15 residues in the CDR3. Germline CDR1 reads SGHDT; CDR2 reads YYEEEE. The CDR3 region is CASSFIGQGDYGYTF. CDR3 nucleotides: TGTGCCAGCAGCTTTATCGGACAGGGGGACTATGGCTACACCTTC.

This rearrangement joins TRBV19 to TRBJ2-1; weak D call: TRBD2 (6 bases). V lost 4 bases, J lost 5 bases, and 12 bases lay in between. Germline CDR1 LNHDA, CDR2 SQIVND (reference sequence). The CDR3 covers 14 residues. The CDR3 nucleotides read TGTGCCAGTAGTACGGGTGCGGGGCACAATGAGCAGTTCTTC. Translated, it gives CASSTGAGHNEQFF.

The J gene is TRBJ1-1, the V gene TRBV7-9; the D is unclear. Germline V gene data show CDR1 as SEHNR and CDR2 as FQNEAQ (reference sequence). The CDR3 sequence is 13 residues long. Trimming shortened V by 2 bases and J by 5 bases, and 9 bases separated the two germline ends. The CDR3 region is CASSLYSGTEAFF. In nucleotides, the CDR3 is TGTGCCAGCAGCTTATATTCGGGGACTGAAGCTTTCTTT.

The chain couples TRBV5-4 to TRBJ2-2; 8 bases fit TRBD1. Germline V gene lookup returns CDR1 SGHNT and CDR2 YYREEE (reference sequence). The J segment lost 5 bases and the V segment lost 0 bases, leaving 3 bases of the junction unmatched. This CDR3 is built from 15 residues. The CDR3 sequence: CASSLGTGWTGELFF. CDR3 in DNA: TGTGCCAGCAGCTTGGGGACAGGGTGGACCGGGGAGCTGTTTTTT.

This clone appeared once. CDR3 sequence: CASSYSQGYNYGYTF. The CDR3 DNA follows: TGTGCCAGCAGTTACTCCCAGGGTTATAACTATGGCTACACCTTC. This chain connects TRBV6-5 to TRBJ1-2, with a tentative D call TRBD1 (5 bases). The CDR3 sequence is 15 residues long. CDR1 and CDR2 (germline): MNHEY, SVGAGI. The V gene lost 0 bases and the J gene lost 1 base, with 9 bases spanning the gap.

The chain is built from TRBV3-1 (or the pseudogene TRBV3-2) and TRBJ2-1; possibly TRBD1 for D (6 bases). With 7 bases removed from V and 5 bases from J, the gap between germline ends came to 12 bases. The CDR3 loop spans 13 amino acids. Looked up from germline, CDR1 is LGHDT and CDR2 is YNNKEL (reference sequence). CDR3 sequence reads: CASTRDTDNEQFF. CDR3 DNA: TGTGCCAGCACCAGGGACACCGACAATGAGCAGTTCTTC.